The 32 T cell receptor beta chains in this list originate from one sample, sequenced in a study of cytomegalovirus exposure and HLA in healthy donors. Researchers ran the PCR with 60 Vbeta and 13 Jbeta primers. Some clones are missing from TCRdb's copy, which holds only in-frame ones; the method was immunoSEQ multiplex PCR. The repertoire includes 82,000 or so clones, 74% of them detected once, and 6.2% sits in the top ten. Sample: PBMCs. Every receptor here comes from a woman between 45 and 60 years old in good health and CMV-seropositive.

The chain is built from TRBV29-1 and TRBJ2-2, with no clear D. Germline V lookup: CDR1 SQVTM, CDR2 ANQGSEA. V gave up 7 bases and J gave up 5 bases, with 11 bases separating them. The CDR3 runs 12 residues. CDR3 in amino acids: CSGLGLTGELFF. The CDR3, as DNA: TGCAGCGGACTCGGGTTGACCGGGGAGCTGTTTTTT.

This clone counts as medium-sized. The chain joins TRBV29-1 to TRBJ2-5, with 9 bases aligning to TRBD1. Germline values: CDR1 SQVTM, CDR2 ANQGSEA. This CDR3 contains 12 residues. Losses at the gene ends were 5 bases for V and 4 bases for J; bases not matched to a gene: 2. CDR3 DNA sequence: TGCAGCGTTAACAGGGGGCGAGAGACCCAGTACTTC. It specifies CSVNRGRETQYF.

A few counts support this clone. The genes are TRBV6-5 and TRBJ2-7, with 7 nucleotides matching TRBD2. Losses at the gene ends were 6 bases for V and 7 bases for J; bases not matched to a gene: 9. CDR1 MNHEY and CDR2 SVGAGI come from the germline V gene. The CDR3 is 13 amino acids. Here the CDR3 DNA reads TGTGCCAGCAGCCGACGGGGGAGGGGAGAGCAGTACTTC. Translating gives CASSRRGRGEQYF.

The chain uses TRBV5-4 and TRBJ2-7; 11 nucleotides match TRBD2. CDR1 is SGHNT, CDR2 YYREEE, per germline (reference sequence). J lost 5 bases, V lost 0 bases, and 16 bases had no gene match. The CDR3 is made up of 19 amino acids. The CDR3 DNA sequence: TGTGCCAGCAGCTTGGCATCTGGTAGCGGGAGGGCCTTGGCTGACGAGCAGTACTTC. It translates to CASSLASGSGRALADEQYF.

The V gene is TRBV15, the J gene TRBJ2-7; a possible D gene is TRBD1 (5 bases). CDR1 and CDR2 (germline): LNHNV, YYDKDF (reference sequence). The CDR3 length is 14 residues. Trimming left V 3 bases short and J 2 bases short, with 11 bases between. In nucleotides, the CDR3 is TGTGCCACCAGCAGGGAATTGGGGCCCTACGAGCAGTACTTC. Translation gives CATSRELGPYEQYF.

J is TRBJ2-1 and V is TRBV21-1; TRBD2 is the table's D call and was not checked against the DNA. TRBV21-1 is noted as a pseudogene. The CDR3 runs to 15 residues. The CDR3 spells CASSKGLQPGGEQFF. The CDR3 DNA is TGTGCCAGCAGCAAGGGGCTGCAGCCCGGGGGTGAGCAGTTCTTC.

This clone is medium-sized by share. The J gene is TRBJ2-1, the V gene TRBV6-6; TRBD1 aligns across 7 bases. In germline, CDR1 is MNHNY, CDR2 SVGAGI (reference sequence). V was clipped by 9 bases and J by 2 bases; unmatched bases: 7. This CDR3 is built from 14 residues. The CDR3 here is CASTGESPYNEQFF. The CDR3 region has the DNA TGTGCCAGTACAGGGGAATCTCCCTACAATGAGCAGTTCTTC.

V gene TRBV19 combines with J gene TRBJ1-2; TRBD1 might be the D (6 bases). CDR3 length equals 12 residues. The germline CDR1 and CDR2 sequences are LNHDA and SQIVND (reference sequence). Trimming left V 6 bases short and J 7 bases short, with 12 bases between. The CDR3 nucleotides read TGTGCCAGTAGCCTACGGGACACTGGCTACACCTTC. Amino acids: CASSLRDTGYTF.

This clone was seen only once. V gene TRBV7-8 combines with J gene TRBJ1-5; a possible D gene is TRBD1 (6 bases). Germline V gives CDR1 SGHVS, CDR2 FQNEAQ. Deletions cut 4 bases from V and 9 bases from J, with 16 bases between. The CDR3 length is 14 residues. This CDR3 is CASSSTDSRRPQHF. The DNA for the CDR3 is TGTGCCAGCAGCTCGACGGACAGCCGAAGGCCCCAGCATTTT. The variable domain in full, completed from reference TRBV7-8 and TRBJ1-5, reads GAGVSQSPRYKVAKRGQDVALRCDPISGHVSLFWYQQALGQGPEFLTYFQNEAQLDKSGLPSDRFFAERPEGSVSTLKIQRTQQEDSAVYLCASSSTDSRRPQHFGDGTRLSIL.

The V and J genes are TRBV5-6 and TRBJ2-1; 8 bases match TRBD2. The CDR3 contains 15 residues. V shed 4 bases, J shed 6 bases, and the junction held 9 bases outside the gene matches. Germline loops: CDR1 SGHDT, CDR2 YYEEEE. Written as DNA, the CDR3 is TGTGCCAGCAGCGGCGACGGGGGGGGTGGCAATGAGCAGTTCTTC. Amino acid sequence: CASSGDGGGGNEQFF.

This clone was detected only once. The genes are TRBV2 and TRBJ2-5, with 7 bases matching TRBD2. Germline trimming cut 7 bases from V and 1 base from J; bases unmatched to any gene: 6. Germline assignment: CDR1 SNHLY and CDR2 FYNNEI. The CDR3 covers 14 residues. The CDR3 DNA is TGTGCCAGCACCCCCGGACTAGTCCAAGAGACCCAGTACTTC. This encodes CASTPGLVQETQYF.

Points on this clone: Its ends do not fully match the called genes, so a read error is possible. CDR3 loop: CASSLEPYNEQFF. CDR3 DNA: TGCGCCAGCAGCTTGGAGCCCTATAATGAGCAGTTCTTC. The V call is TRBV5-1, the J call TRBJ2-1; D gene uncertain. Germline CDR1 SGHRS, CDR2 YFSETQ. This CDR3 region has 13 residues.

V usage is TRBV20-1 and J usage is TRBJ2-7, with 9 bases lining up with TRBD2. The CDR3 extends over 11 amino acids. CDR1 and CDR2 from the germline V gene are DFQATT and SNEGSKA (reference sequence). With V trimmed by 6 bases and J by 12 bases, 9 bases remained unmatched. CDR3 nucleotides: TGCAGTGCAAAAGGGGCGACTAGCGGGTACTTC. Translation: CSAKGATSGYF.

The chain links TRBV4-1 to TRBJ2-7; TRBD2 agrees at 7 bases. The trim removed 3 bases at V and 0 bases at J, leaving 8 bases unmatched. Germline CDR1 and CDR2: MGHRA and YSYEKL. There are 16 residues in the CDR3. The chain's CDR3 is CASSQAGTTISYEQYF. The CDR3 DNA sequence: TGCGCCAGCAGCCAGGCCGGGACTACCATCTCCTACGAGCAGTACTTC.

The chain has TRBV5-1 and TRBJ2-1, with a tentative D call TRBD1 (6 bases). Germline loops: CDR1 SGHRS, CDR2 YFSETQ. V gave up 5 bases and J gave up 4 bases, with 16 bases separating them. The CDR3 length is 15 residues. Here the CDR3 DNA reads TGCGCCAGCAGTCACGGGACAACTCTATACAATGAGCAGTTCTTC. Translation: CASSHGTTLYNEQFF.

Here the CDR3 reads CASSKPNDRGNQPQHF. The CDR3 coding sequence is TGTGCCAGTAGTAAACCGAACGACAGGGGTAATCAGCCCCAGCATTTT. The chain is built from TRBV19 and TRBJ1-5; the match to TRBD1 covers 8 bases. V lost 4 bases and J lost 4; bases outside the gene matches: 9. This CDR3 contains 16 residues. CDR1 and CDR2 from the germline V gene are LNHDA and SQIVND (reference sequence).

This clone has just one count. This chain joins TRBV5-1 and TRBJ2-5, with D perhaps matching TRBD1 (5 bases). V lost 4 bases and J lost 5, with 18 bases in between. The germline V gene encodes CDR1 SGHRS and CDR2 YFSETQ. This CDR3 comprises 15 residues. The CDR3 loop is CASSLAAGLGETQYF. CDR3 nucleotide sequence: TGCGCCAGCAGCCTCGCCGCAGGGTTGGGGGAGACCCAGTACTTC.

The V call is TRBV10-3, the J call TRBJ1-4, with a tentative D call TRBD1 (6 bases). CDR3 length equals 14 residues. Deletions cut 6 bases from V and 8 bases from J, with 16 bases between. Germline assignment: CDR1 ENHRY and CDR2 SYGVKD. DNA of the CDR3: TGTGCCATCAGCCGGACAGTAGGTCAAGAAAAACTGTTTTTT. It encodes CAISRTVGQEKLFF.

The J gene is TRBJ1-5, the V gene TRBV7-8; 7 bases map to TRBD1. The V and J ends lost 0 bases and 2 bases, in that order; junction bases with no gene match: 4. CDR3 length: 16 amino acids. From germline, CDR1 is SGHVS and CDR2 FQNEAQ. The CDR3 loop reads CASSLAGGRGNQPQHF. In DNA, the CDR3 is TGTGCCAGCAGCTTAGCAGGGGGCAGGGGCAATCAGCCCCAGCATTTT.

The chain links TRBV6-1 to TRBJ2-4; 7 bases map to TRBD2. CDR1 MNHNS and CDR2 SASEGT come from the germline V gene. V shed 6 bases, J shed 14 bases, and the junction held 13 bases outside the gene matches. CDR3 size: 13 residues. In nucleotides, the CDR3 is TGTGCCAGCAGCGATACCCGGGACCGGGGGGAGTACTTC. Translation gives CASSDTRDRGEYF.

The chain combines TRBV2 with TRBJ2-2; the match to TRBD2 covers 8 bases. Trimming took 5 bases from V and 7 from J; bases not matched to a gene: 12. Looked up from germline, CDR1 is SNHLY and CDR2 is FYNNEI. This CDR3 is 16 amino acids long. The CDR3 region has the DNA TGTGCCAGCAGTCCTGATAGCGGGACCGTTTACGGGGAGCTGTTTTTT. Its translation is CASSPDSGTVYGELFF.

This clone came up once. The rearrangement joins TRBV11-1 to TRBJ2-7, with 9 nucleotides matching TRBD1. This CDR3 has 14 residues. The trim removed 5 bases at V and 1 base at J, leaving 3 bases unmatched. CDR1 SGHAT and CDR2 FQDESV come from the germline V gene (reference sequence). CDR3 sequence (DNA): TGTGCCAGCAGCACGGGACAGGGATCCTACGAGCAGTACTTC. Translated: CASSTGQGSYEQYF.

The rearrangement uses TRBV9 and TRBJ2-3; D perhaps matches TRBD1 (5 bases). CDR3 length: 16 residues. The V end was cut by 3 bases, the J end by 4 bases, with 18 bases between. Per germline, CDR1 SGDLS and CDR2 YYNGEE. The CDR3 nucleotides read TGTGCCAGCAGCGGGGCACGGCAGGGTGGCGCAGATACGCAGTATTTT. Translation: CASSGARQGGADTQYF.

CDR3 DNA sequence: TGTGCCAGCAGCTCCCCCTCGGGGGTTGGGTGGAATGAGCAGTTCTTC. Translation gives CASSSPSGVGWNEQFF. This chain uses TRBV7-8 with TRBJ2-1, with D perhaps matching TRBD2 (6 bases). Per the germline V gene, CDR1 is SGHVS and CDR2 is FQNEAQ. The V and J ends lost 4 bases and 7 bases respectively, with 20 bases between them. The CDR3 has 16 amino acids.

This clone was seen a single time. The chain joins TRBV28 to TRBJ2-1; TRBD2 matches 11 bases. The J segment lost 9 bases and the V segment lost 2 bases, leaving 3 bases of the junction unmatched. CDR3 length: 14 amino acids. The germline CDR1 and CDR2 sequences are MDHEN and SYDVKM. DNA for the CDR3: TGTGCCAGCAGTTTAGCCGGGACTAGCGGTGAGCAGTTCTTC. It translates to CASSLAGTSGEQFF.

This rearrangement joins TRBV5-4 to TRBJ2-7, with D unresolved. Trimming cost V 0 bases and J 2 bases, with 9 bases left between them. The germline V gene encodes CDR1 SGHNT and CDR2 YYREEE (reference sequence). The CDR3 length is 14 residues. CDR3 coding DNA: TGTGCCAGCAGCTTGGGAGGCGGTCCCTACGAGCAGTACTTC. Translating gives CASSLGGGPYEQYF.

This chain uses TRBV11-1 with TRBJ2-2; D is unclear. The germline gives CDR1 SGHAT, CDR2 FQDESV (reference sequence). V was cut by 5 bases and J by 1 base, with 11 bases left in between. The CDR3 extends over 15 amino acids. CDR3 in amino acids: CASSPLRGNTGELFF. As DNA, the CDR3 is TGTGCCAGCAGCCCCCTCAGAGGGAACACCGGGGAGCTGTTTTTT.

The chain couples TRBV4-1 to TRBJ2-7; 8 positions agree with TRBD2. The length of the CDR3 is 15 residues. Per germline, CDR1 MGHRA and CDR2 YSYEKL. V lost 3 bases, J lost 3 bases, and 7 bases stayed unmatched. The CDR3 DNA is TGCGCCAGCAGCCACACCATTGCGGGGGGCTACGAGCAGTACTTC. Translated: CASSHTIAGGYEQYF.

The J gene is TRBJ2-5, the V gene TRBV9, with a weak D call TRBD2 (7 bases). The CDR3 consists of 15 residues. Trimming took 6 bases from V and 0 from J, leaving 15 bases between them. From germline, CDR1 is SGDLS and CDR2 YYNGEE. The CDR3 DNA sequence: TGTGCCAGCACTCCAGGGAGGGGGTACCAAGAGACCCAGTACTTC. Translating gives CASTPGRGYQETQYF.

The rearrangement joins TRBV18 to TRBJ1-4; a weak D match, TRBD1 (6 bases). Trimming took 6 bases from V and 5 from J, leaving 13 bases between them. The CDR3 loop spans 14 amino acids. Germline-derived CDR1 and CDR2 are KGHSH and LQKENI. The CDR3 nucleotides are TGTGCCAGCTCCCCGAGGGGGGGCAATGAAAAACTGTTTTTT. Amino acids: CASSPRGGNEKLFF.

J is TRBJ1-5 and V is TRBV27; D gene uncertain. Germline-derived CDR1 and CDR2 are MNHEY and SMNVEV (reference sequence). The CDR3 is 16 amino acids. V was clipped by 0 bases and J by 2 bases, with 11 bases between them. CDR3 sequence: CASSLSPSPGNQPQHF. CDR3 DNA: TGTGCCAGCAGTTTATCGCCATCCCCGGGCAATCAGCCCCAGCATTTT.

The chain recombines TRBV15 with TRBJ1-5; D is unresolved. CDR1 and CDR2 from the germline V gene are LNHNV and YYDKDF (reference sequence). This CDR3 region has 13 residues. The germline V and J ends were trimmed by 1 base and 9 bases, with 10 bases remaining between them. The CDR3 sequence: CATSRGEGVPQHF. CDR3 in DNA: TGTGCCACCAGCAGAGGAGAGGGAGTGCCCCAGCATTTT.